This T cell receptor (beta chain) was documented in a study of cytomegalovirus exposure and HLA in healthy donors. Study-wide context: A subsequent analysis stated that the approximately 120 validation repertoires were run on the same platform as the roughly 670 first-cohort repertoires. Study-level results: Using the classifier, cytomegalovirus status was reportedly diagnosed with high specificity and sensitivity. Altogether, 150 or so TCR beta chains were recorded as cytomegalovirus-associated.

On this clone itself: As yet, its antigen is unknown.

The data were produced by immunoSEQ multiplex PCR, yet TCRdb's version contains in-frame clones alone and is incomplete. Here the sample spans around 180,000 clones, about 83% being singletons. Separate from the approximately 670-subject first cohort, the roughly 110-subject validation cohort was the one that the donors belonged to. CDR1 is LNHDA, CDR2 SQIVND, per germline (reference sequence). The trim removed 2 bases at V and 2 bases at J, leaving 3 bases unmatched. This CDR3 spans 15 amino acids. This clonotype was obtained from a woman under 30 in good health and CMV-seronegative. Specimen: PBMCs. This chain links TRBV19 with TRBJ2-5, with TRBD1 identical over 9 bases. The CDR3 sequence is CASSINRGRQETQYF. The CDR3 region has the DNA TGTGCCAGTAGTATAAACAGGGGGCGTCAAGAGACCCAGTACTTC.